This TCR beta chain was documented in a study of blood T cell repertoires in COVID-19. Turning to the study itself: COVID-19 samples from acute and convalescent phases originated in the United States, Italy and Spain.

Measured with immunoSEQ multiplex PCR; TCRdb has only the in-frame clones, and not every one. This sample has 360,000 or so clones, with 90% found just once. The sample taken for sequencing was peripheral blood. The clonotype was recovered from a man between 18 and 29 years old with active or convalescent COVID-19.

CDR3 protein: CASSLAGGSPSGRGYTF. DNA for the CDR3: TGTGCCAGCAGTTTGGCAGGTGGGAGTCCGTCCGGAAGAGGCTACACCTTC. The gene calls are TRBV27 and TRBJ1-2, with no clear D. Germline CDR1 is MNHEY and CDR2 is SMNVEV (reference sequence). CDR3 length: 17 amino acids. V was pared by 3 bases and J by 8 bases, with 25 bases between.